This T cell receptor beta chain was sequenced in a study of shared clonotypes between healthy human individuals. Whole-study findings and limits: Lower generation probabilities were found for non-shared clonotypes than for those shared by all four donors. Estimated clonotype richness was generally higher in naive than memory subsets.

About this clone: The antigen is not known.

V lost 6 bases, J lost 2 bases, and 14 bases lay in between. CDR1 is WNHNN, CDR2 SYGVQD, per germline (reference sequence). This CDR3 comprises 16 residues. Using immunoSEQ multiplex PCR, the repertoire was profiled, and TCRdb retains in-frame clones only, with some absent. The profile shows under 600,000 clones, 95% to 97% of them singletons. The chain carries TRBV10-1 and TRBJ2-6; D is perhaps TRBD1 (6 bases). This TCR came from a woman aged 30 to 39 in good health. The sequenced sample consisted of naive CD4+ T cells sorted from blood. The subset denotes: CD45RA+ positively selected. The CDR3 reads CASSNSAGAGANVLTF. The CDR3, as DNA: TGCGCCAGCAGCAATAGTGCAGGGGCTGGGGCCAACGTCCTGACTTTC.